This entry lists 30 T cell receptor beta chains sequenced from one sample in a study of blood T cells in healthy people across ages. A second PCR of roughly 6 to 12 cycles used a sample-barcoded 5' primer and a J-beta primer mix. A single record per CDR3 protein comes from TCRdb applying MiXCR to the 5' RACE reads. The sample includes about 900,000 distinct CDR3 sequences, around 46% of them seen just once. The sequenced material came from blood. The source is a man aged 30-40 years in good health.

This clonotype came up a few times. The chain employs TRBV7-2 and TRBJ2-5, with no clear D. The CDR3 contains 14 residues. V was trimmed by 2 bases and J by 2 bases, leaving 9 bases between them. Germline CDR1 and CDR2: SGHTA and FQGNSA. This CDR3 is CASSLSKLQETQYF. DNA of the CDR3: TGTGCCAGCAGCTTATCAAAGTTACAAGAGACCCAGTACTTC.

The genes are TRBV4-3 and TRBJ2-1; no firm D call. Germline values: CDR1 LGHNA, CDR2 YSLEER. V was cut by 1 base and J by 3 bases, with 13 bases left in between. CDR3 length: 16 amino acids. The CDR3 loop is CASSQVGSTLYNEQFF. The CDR3 DNA reads TGCGCCAGCAGCCAAGTGGGCTCGACGCTCTACAATGAGCAGTTCTTC.

This chain joins TRBV7-9 and TRBJ2-7; TRBD2 matches 7 bases. The germline V gene encodes CDR1 SEHNR and CDR2 FQNEAQ (reference sequence). V lost 5 bases to trimming and J lost 1 base; unmatched junction nucleotides: 11. CDR3 length: 16 residues. The CDR3 coding sequence is TGTGCCAGCAGCAACTCTTTCGGACTAGGGTCCTACGAGCAGTACTTC. Translated, it gives CASSNSFGLGSYEQYF.

The chain recombines TRBV29-1 with TRBJ2-3; D not resolved. The CDR3 spans 13 residues. The V gene's germline CDR1 is SQVTM and CDR2 ANQGSEA. The ends were cut back, 4 bases at V and 4 bases at J, with 12 bases in the middle. In DNA form, the CDR3 reads TGCAGCGTTGTCTCCTATTCTTCAGATACGCAGTATTTT. Amino acids: CSVVSYSSDTQYF.

V usage is TRBV10-3 and J usage is TRBJ2-1; 9 bases match TRBD2. This CDR3 is 15 amino acids long. V shed 8 bases and J 6 bases; nucleotides not matched to a gene: 11. Germline assignment: CDR1 ENHRY and CDR2 SYGVKD. The CDR3 nucleotides read TGTGCCATCGGCGGAGTCCTAGCGGGGCTCAATGAGCAGTTCTTC. Protein: CAIGGVLAGLNEQFF.

Regarding this clonotype: A much larger clone differs from this one at a single base, so this may be a read error. The chain uses TRBV7-2 and TRBJ2-1, with 9 bases lining up with TRBD2. The J call is uncertain, as TRBJ2-7 better fits the DNA end. CDR1 and CDR2 from the germline V gene are SGHTA and FQGNSA. This CDR3 comprises 16 residues. CDR3 amino acids: CASSLLSGGSYNEQYF. The CDR3 DNA is TGTGCCAGCAGCTTGCTAAGCGGGGGGTCCTACAATGAGCAGTACTTC.

This clonotype has only one observation. This chain connects TRBV4-2 to TRBJ2-1; TRBD2 aligns across 16 bases. The CDR3 runs to 17 residues. V shed 5 bases and J 6 bases; nucleotides not matched to a gene: 7. Germline lookup yields CDR1 LGHNA and CDR2 YNFKEQ. This CDR3 reads CASSMGTSGGAGNEQFF. CDR3 nucleotides: TGTGCCAGCAGCATGGGGACTAGCGGGGGGGCGGGCAATGAGCAGTTCTTC.

V usage is TRBV7-2 and J usage is TRBJ1-6; TRBD1 agrees at 7 bases. Germline lookup yields CDR1 SGHTA and CDR2 FQGNSA. The CDR3 is made up of 15 amino acids. The junction had 10 bases not matched to a gene; V was cut back by 5 bases and J by 9 bases. CDR3 residues: CASSRLGQVASPLHF. The CDR3 DNA reads TGTGCCAGCAGCCGCCTCGGACAGGTAGCTTCACCCCTCCACTTT. Full variable domain (missing parts from reference TRBV7-2 and TRBJ1-6): GAGVSQSPSNKVTEKGKDVELRCDPISGHTALYWYRQSLGQGLEFLIYFQGNSAPDKSGLPSDRFSAERTGGSVSTLTIQRTQQEDSAVYLCASSRLGQVASPLHFGNGTRLTVT.

The chain joins TRBV20-1 to TRBJ2-2, with D possibly TRBD2 on 5 matching bases. V was shortened by 2 bases and J by 5 bases, with 9 bases between the two germline ends. The CDR3 extends over 13 amino acids. Germline loops: CDR1 DFQATT, CDR2 SNEGSKA (reference sequence). The CDR3 DNA reads TGCAGTGCTAGAAACGGGGAGACCGGGGAGCTGTTTTTT. Translation: CSARNGETGELFF.

This chain links TRBV28 with TRBJ2-7; 11 nucleotides agree with TRBD1. J gave up 1 base and V 4 bases, and 6 bases lay outside the gene matches. The CDR3 spans 16 residues. The V gene's germline CDR1 is MDHEN and CDR2 SYDVKM. As DNA, the CDR3 is TGTGCCAGCAGTTCTGGGGACAGGGGGAGTTCCTACGAGCAGTACTTC. Translated: CASSSGDRGSSYEQYF. Drawing the rest from reference TRBV28 and TRBJ2-7, the complete variable domain is DVKVTQSSRYLVKRTGEKVFLECVQDMDHENMFWYRQDPGLGLRLIYFSYDVKMKEKGDIPEGYSVSREKKERFSLILESASTNQTSMYLCASSSGDRGSSYEQYFGPGTRLTVT.

The rearrangement links TRBV20-1 to TRBJ1-5, with TRBD1 matching 7 bases. This CDR3 contains 12 residues. The V and J ends lost 3 bases and 9 bases, in that order; junction bases with no gene match: 5. Germline-derived CDR1 and CDR2 are DFQATT and SNEGSKA (reference sequence). CDR3 in amino acids: CSASDRVLPQHF. The CDR3 coding sequence is TGCAGTGCTAGTGACAGGGTACTGCCCCAGCATTTT.

Only a few counts were recorded for this clonotype. The chain employs TRBV29-1 and TRBJ2-5, with 7 bases that match TRBD1. CDR3 length: 14 residues. Germline values: CDR1 SQVTM, CDR2 ANQGSEA. The trim removed 2 bases at V and 1 base at J, leaving 4 bases unmatched. The CDR3 is CSVERGGRQETQYF. The CDR3 DNA reads TGCAGCGTTGAAAGAGGGGGCCGCCAAGAGACCCAGTACTTC.

This clonotype was observed a handful of times. V is TRBV6-4 and J is TRBJ2-7, with D possibly matching TRBD2 (5 bases). CDR3 length: 12 residues. Trimming cost V 11 bases and J 1 base, with 12 bases left between them. Looked up from germline, CDR1 is MRHNA and CDR2 is SNTAGT. The DNA of the CDR3 is TGTGCCCCCGAGGAGCGGTCCTACGAGCAGTACTTC. Protein: CAPEERSYEQYF.

The gene calls are TRBV3-1 and TRBJ1-1, with D possibly being TRBD1 (5 bases). The CDR3 runs 14 residues. V dropped 2 bases and J dropped 1 base, with 8 bases sitting between them. The germline CDR1 and CDR2 sequences are LGHDT and YNNKEL (reference sequence). The CDR3 is CASSQYDRNTEAFF. The DNA of the CDR3 is TGTGCCAGCAGCCAATACGACAGGAACACTGAAGCTTTCTTT.

The chain carries TRBV6-5 and TRBJ2-1, with TRBD1 identical over 7 bases. V gave up 7 bases and J gave up 3 bases; unmatched junction bases: 9. The CDR3 covers 15 residues. Germline CDR1 reads MNHEY; CDR2 reads SVGAGI. The CDR3 region has the DNA TGTGCCAGCACCGCAGGGGGACGGTACTACAATGAGCAGTTCTTC. Translation gives CASTAGGRYYNEQFF.

This clonotype occurred a few times. The CDR3 DNA reads TGTGCCAGCAGCTTATCTGGGAGACCTCCAGGGGAGACCCAGTACTTC. Its translation is CASSLSGRPPGETQYF. V usage is TRBV7-8 and J usage is TRBJ2-5; either TRBD1 or TRBD2 may supply D (5 bases each). The V end lost 2 bases, the J end lost 5 bases, and 18 bases lay between the germline ends. Germline V gives CDR1 SGHVS, CDR2 FQNEAQ. The CDR3 loop spans 16 amino acids.

In this sample, this clonotype turned up a few times. V gene TRBV6-1 combines with J gene TRBJ1-2, with TRBD1 matching 7 bases. The V gene end was trimmed by 2 bases and the J gene end by 8 bases; junction bases not matched to a gene: 8. The germline gives CDR1 MNHNS, CDR2 SASEGT. The CDR3 loop spans 14 amino acids. The CDR3 nucleotides are TGTGCCAGCAGTGAAAGAGACTGGGACAGCGGCTACACCTTC. Its translation is CASSERDWDSGYTF.

The CDR3 nucleotides read TGTGCCAGCAGCCAAGAGAGACAAAGCTATGGCTACACCTTC. Amino acids: CASSQERQSYGYTF. The chain couples TRBV4-2 to TRBJ1-2; no definite D call. CDR3 length equals 14 residues. CDR1 and CDR2 (germline): LGHNA, YNFKEQ. The ends were cut back, 0 bases at V and 4 bases at J, with 9 bases in the middle.

CDR3 in amino acids: CASSRGQRSANYGYTF. The CDR3 nucleotides are TGTGCCAGCAGTCGTGGACAGAGAAGTGCTAACTATGGCTACACCTTC. The V gene is TRBV6-2 or TRBV6-3, the J gene TRBJ1-2, with a tentative D call TRBD1 (6 bases). Looked up from germline, CDR1 is MNHEY and CDR2 is SVGEGT. CDR3 length equals 16 residues. The V and J ends lost 5 bases and 0 bases respectively, with 16 bases between them.

A word on this clonotype: It may be a read error: a sequence one base away is much more abundant. V and J are TRBV20-1 and TRBJ2-7; maybe TRBD2 (6 bases). CDR1 and CDR2 from the germline V gene are DFQATT and SNEGSKA (reference sequence). Trimming pared 5 bases from V and 1 base from J, leaving 15 bases between. CDR3 length: 14 residues. DNA of the CDR3: TGCAGTGCTGGTGTGGTGGAGGGTTCCTACGAGCAGTACTTC. Its protein product is CSAGVVEGSYEQYF.

As regards this clonotype: The junction departs from the called germline gene at one end, perhaps through a read error. The V and J genes are TRBV12-3 or TRBV12-4 and TRBJ1-5; 7 nucleotides agree with TRBD1. The CDR3 runs to 16 residues. CDR3 amino acids: CASSSRQGALNQPRHF. The DNA of the CDR3 is TGTGCCAGCAGTTCCCGACAGGGCGCCTTAAATCAGCCCCGGCATTTT.

The chain recombines TRBV4-1 with TRBJ1-1; the D gene is possibly TRBD1 (6 bases). Germline assignment: CDR1 MGHRA and CDR2 YSYEKL. V was trimmed by 9 bases and J by 4 bases, leaving 21 bases between them. The CDR3 sequence is 15 residues long. CDR3 in DNA: TGCGCCAGTGGCCAAGATATGAGGGGGTTCACTGAAGCTTTCTTT. Its translation is CASGQDMRGFTEAFF.

This clonotype has only a few counts. The CDR3 DNA follows: TGTGCCAGCAGCCCAACTGCCGGGACAGGTATTGCCTACGAGCAGTACTTC. Residues: CASSPTAGTGIAYEQYF. The genes are TRBV5-4 and TRBJ2-7; 8 bases map to TRBD1. Germline CDR1 SGHNT, CDR2 YYREEE (reference sequence). Trimming at V came to 4 bases and at J to 2 bases, leaving 14 bases not matched to a gene. This CDR3 has 17 residues.

This clonotype is a singleton in its sample. This chain uses TRBV29-1 with TRBJ1-4; TRBD1 is a possible D gene (5 bases). This CDR3 spans 12 amino acids. CDR1 is SQVTM and CDR2 is ANQGSEA in the germline V gene. Trimming cost V 7 bases and J 8 bases, with 14 bases left between them. The CDR3 DNA reads as TGCAGCGCGACAGATTTTCGCGAAAAACTGTTTTTT. Translation: CSATDFREKLFF. Filled out from reference TRBV29-1 and TRBJ1-4, the complete variable domain reads SAVISQKPSRDICQRGTSLTIQCQVDSQVTMMFWYRQQPGQSLTLIATANQGSEATYESGFVIDKFPISRPNLTFSTLTVSNMSPEDSSIYLCSATDFREKLFFGSGTQLSVL.

CDR3 sequence reads: CASSVTGTGDGYTF. Here the CDR3 DNA reads TGTGCCAGCAGCGTAACCGGGACAGGTGATGGCTACACCTTC. The V gene is TRBV7-6, the J gene TRBJ1-2, with 8 bases aligning to TRBD1. CDR1 and CDR2 from the germline V gene are SGHVS and FNYEAQ. The trim removed 5 bases at V and 6 bases at J, leaving 8 bases unmatched. This CDR3 comprises 14 residues.

This chain links TRBV3-1 with TRBJ1-2; the D is unclear. The CDR3 runs to 9 residues. The V gene's germline CDR1 is LGHDT and CDR2 YNNKEL (reference sequence). Trimming pared 8 bases from V and 8 bases from J, leaving 6 bases between. The CDR3 reads CASPGGYTF. The CDR3 nucleotides are TGTGCCAGCCCGGGGGGCTACACCTTC.

In this sample, this clonotype turned up a few times. The chain recombines TRBV29-1 with TRBJ1-3; D is unclear. CDR3 length: 14 residues. Germline assignment: CDR1 SQVTM and CDR2 ANQGSEA. V lost 0 bases and J 4 bases, leaving 10 bases between the germline ends. CDR3 protein: CSVEDGRAGNTIYF. In DNA, the CDR3 is TGCAGCGTTGAAGATGGTAGGGCCGGAAACACCATATATTTT.

This clonotype was seen only once. The chain joins TRBV28 to TRBJ2-3; possibly TRBD1 for D (5 bases). V shed 9 bases and J shed 2 bases, with 18 bases lying between them. The CDR3 loop spans 15 amino acids. Germline V CDR1 and CDR2: MDHEN, SYDVKM. The CDR3 nucleotides are TGTGCCAGTGGAGACCTGGACACTACCACAGATACGCAGTATTTT. Amino acid sequence: CASGDLDTTTDTQYF.

The chain recombines TRBV5-5 with TRBJ2-3; TRBD2 is a possible D gene (6 bases). CDR1 and CDR2 from the germline V gene are SGHKS and YYEKEE (reference sequence). The CDR3 is 14 amino acids. Trimming pared 5 bases from V and 1 base from J, leaving 11 bases between. The CDR3 DNA reads as TGTGCCAGCAGGGCGGGGTTAGGCACAGATACGCAGTATTTT. Translated: CASRAGLGTDTQYF. Based on the CDR3 plus reference TRBV5-5 and TRBJ2-3, the full variable domain is DAGVTQSPTHLIKTRGQQVTLRCSPISGHKSVSWYQQVLGQGPQFIFQYYEKEERGRGNFPDRFSARQFPNYSSELNVNALLLGDSALYLCASRAGLGTDTQYFGPGTRLTVL.

The chain recombines TRBV29-1 with TRBJ2-3; the match to TRBD1 covers 7 bases. J gave up 0 bases and V 7 bases, and 1 base lay outside the gene matches. The germline V gene has CDR1 SQVTM and CDR2 ANQGSEA. This CDR3 region has 12 residues. The CDR3 is CSGDSSTDTQYF. CDR3 nucleotides: TGCAGCGGGGACAGTAGCACAGATACGCAGTATTTT.